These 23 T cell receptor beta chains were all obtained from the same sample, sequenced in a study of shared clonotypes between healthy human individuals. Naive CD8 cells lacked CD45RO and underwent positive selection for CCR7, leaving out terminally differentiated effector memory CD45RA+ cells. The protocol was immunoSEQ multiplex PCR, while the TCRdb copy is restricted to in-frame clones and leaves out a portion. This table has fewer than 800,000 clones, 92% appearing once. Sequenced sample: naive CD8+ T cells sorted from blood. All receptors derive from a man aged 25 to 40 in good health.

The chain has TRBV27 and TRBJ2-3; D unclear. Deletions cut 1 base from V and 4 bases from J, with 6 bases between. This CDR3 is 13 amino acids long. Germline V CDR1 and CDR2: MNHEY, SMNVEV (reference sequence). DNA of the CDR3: TGTGCCAGCAGTTTATTAAGGCCAGATACGCAGTATTTT. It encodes CASSLLRPDTQYF.

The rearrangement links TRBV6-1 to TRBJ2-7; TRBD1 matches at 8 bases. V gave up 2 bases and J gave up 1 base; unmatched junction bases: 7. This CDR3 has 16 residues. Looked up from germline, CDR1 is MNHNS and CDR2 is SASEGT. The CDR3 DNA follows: TGTGCCAGCAGTGAAATCTCGGGACAGGCGTCCTACGAGCAGTACTTC. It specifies CASSEISGQASYEQYF.

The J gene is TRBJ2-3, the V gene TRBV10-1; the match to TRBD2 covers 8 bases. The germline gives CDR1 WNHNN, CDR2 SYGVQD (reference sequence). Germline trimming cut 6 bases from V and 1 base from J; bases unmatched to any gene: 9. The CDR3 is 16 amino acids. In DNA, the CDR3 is TGCGCCAGCAGGGGGTGGCGGGAGGCCGGCACAGATACGCAGTATTTT. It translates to CASRGWREAGTDTQYF.

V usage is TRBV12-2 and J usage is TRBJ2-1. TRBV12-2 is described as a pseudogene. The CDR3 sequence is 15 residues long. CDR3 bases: TGTGCAAGTCGCTTAGCGACGTGGCCTGGCAATGAGCAGTTCTTC. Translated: CASRLATWPGNEQFF.

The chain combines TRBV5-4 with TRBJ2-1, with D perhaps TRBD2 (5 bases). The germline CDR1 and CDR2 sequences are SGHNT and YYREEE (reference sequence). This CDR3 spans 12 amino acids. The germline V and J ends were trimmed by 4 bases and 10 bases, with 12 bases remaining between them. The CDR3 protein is CASSLGLTEQFF. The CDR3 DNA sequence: TGTGCCAGCAGCCTCGGACTGACGGAGCAGTTCTTC.

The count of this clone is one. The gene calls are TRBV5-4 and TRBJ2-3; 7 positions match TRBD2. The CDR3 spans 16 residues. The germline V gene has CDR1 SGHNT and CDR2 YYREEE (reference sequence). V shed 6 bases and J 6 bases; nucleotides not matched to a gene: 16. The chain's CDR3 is CASKVFGGSLLDTQYF. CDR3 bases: TGTGCCAGCAAGGTTTTCGGCGGGAGCTTGCTTGATACGCAGTATTTT.

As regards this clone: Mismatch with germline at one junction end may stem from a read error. CDR3 residues: CSSSLGTGPQHF. The DNA of the CDR3 is TGTTCCAGCAGCTTGGGGACAGGGCCCCAGCATTTT. The chain uses TRBV7-8 and TRBJ1-5; the match to TRBD1 covers 8 bases. Germline V gene data show CDR1 as SGHVS and CDR2 as FQNEAQ. The CDR3 is made up of 12 amino acids.

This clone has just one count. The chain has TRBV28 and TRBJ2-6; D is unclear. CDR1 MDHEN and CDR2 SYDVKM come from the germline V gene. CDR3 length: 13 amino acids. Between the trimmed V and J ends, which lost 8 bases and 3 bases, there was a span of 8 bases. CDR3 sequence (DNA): TGTGCCAGCCGGGTGGGTGGGGCCAACGTCCTGACTTTC. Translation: CASRVGGANVLTF.

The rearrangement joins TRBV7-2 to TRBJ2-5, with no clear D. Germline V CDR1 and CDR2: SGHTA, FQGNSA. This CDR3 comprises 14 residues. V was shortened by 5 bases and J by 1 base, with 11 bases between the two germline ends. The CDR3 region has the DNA TGTGCCAGCAGCAAAGAACCCACCCAAGAGACCCAGTACTTC. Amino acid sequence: CASSKEPTQETQYF.

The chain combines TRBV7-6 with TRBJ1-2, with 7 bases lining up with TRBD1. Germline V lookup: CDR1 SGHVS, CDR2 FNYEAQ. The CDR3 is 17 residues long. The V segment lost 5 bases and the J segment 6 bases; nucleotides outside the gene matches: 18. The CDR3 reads CASSHRGPTGNRDGYTF. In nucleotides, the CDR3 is TGTGCCAGCAGCCACCGTGGCCCGACAGGGAATCGCGATGGCTACACCTTC.

CDR3 residues: CASSLMGGADTQYF. In nucleotides, the CDR3 is TGTGCCAGCAGCTTAATGGGTGGCGCAGATACGCAGTATTTT. The rearrangement uses TRBV7-6 and TRBJ2-3; no definite D call. This CDR3 region has 14 residues. Germline V CDR1 and CDR2: SGHVS, FNYEAQ. Deletions cut 2 bases from V and 4 bases from J, with 10 bases between.

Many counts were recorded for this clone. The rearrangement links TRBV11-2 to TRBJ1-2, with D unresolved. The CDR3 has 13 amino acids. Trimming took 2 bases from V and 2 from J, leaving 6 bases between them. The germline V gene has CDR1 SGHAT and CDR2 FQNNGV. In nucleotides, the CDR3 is TGTGCCAGCAGCTTAAACATAAACTATGGCTACACCTTC. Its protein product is CASSLNINYGYTF.

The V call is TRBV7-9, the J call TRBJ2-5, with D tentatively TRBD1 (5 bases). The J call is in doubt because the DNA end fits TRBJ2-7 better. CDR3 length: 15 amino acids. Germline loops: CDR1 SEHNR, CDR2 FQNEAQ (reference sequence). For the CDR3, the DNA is TGTGCCAGCAGCTTACAGGGCCCTGTATCCTACGAGCAGTACTTC. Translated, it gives CASSLQGPVSYEQYF.

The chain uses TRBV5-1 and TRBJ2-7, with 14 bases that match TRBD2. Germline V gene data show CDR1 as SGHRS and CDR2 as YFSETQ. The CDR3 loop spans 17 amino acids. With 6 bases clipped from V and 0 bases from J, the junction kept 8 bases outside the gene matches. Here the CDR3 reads CASTSGTSGRHSYEQYF. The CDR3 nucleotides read TGCGCCAGCACCTCGGGGACTAGCGGGAGACACTCCTACGAGCAGTACTTC.

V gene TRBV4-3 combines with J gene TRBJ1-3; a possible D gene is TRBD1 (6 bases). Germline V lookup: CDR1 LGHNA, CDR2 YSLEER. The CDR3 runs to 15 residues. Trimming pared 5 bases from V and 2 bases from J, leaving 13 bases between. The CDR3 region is CASSEDSSPGNTIYF. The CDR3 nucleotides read TGCGCCAGCAGCGAGGACAGTTCCCCTGGAAACACCATATATTTT.

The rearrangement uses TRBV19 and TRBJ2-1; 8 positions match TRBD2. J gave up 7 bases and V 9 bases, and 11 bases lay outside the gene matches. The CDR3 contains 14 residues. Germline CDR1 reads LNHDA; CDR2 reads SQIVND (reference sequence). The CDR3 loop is CASRPAGGLNEQFF. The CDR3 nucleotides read TGTGCCAGCCGCCCGGCGGGAGGCCTGAATGAGCAGTTCTTC.

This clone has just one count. The CDR3 nucleotides are TGTGCCATCAGTGAGTCTTTTGTTATCTACGAGCAGTACTTC. Translated, it gives CAISESFVIYEQYF. The genes are TRBV10-3 and TRBJ2-7, with no clear D. The CDR3 is 14 amino acids. The V end lost 0 bases, the J end lost 3 bases, and 9 bases lay between the germline ends. The germline V gene encodes CDR1 ENHRY and CDR2 SYGVKD.

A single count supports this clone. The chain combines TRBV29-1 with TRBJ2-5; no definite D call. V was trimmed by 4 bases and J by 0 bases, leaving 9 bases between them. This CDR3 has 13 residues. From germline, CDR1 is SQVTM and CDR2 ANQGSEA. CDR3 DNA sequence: TGCAGCGTTGTTGTGATAGACCAAGAGACCCAGTACTTC. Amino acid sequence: CSVVVIDQETQYF.

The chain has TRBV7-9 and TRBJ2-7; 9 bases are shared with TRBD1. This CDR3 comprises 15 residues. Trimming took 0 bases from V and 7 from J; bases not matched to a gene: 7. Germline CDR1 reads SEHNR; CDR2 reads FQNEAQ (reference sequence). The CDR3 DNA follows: TGTGCCAGCAGCTTAGCCTCACAGGGGGCGCGTGAGCAGTACTTC. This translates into CASSLASQGAREQYF. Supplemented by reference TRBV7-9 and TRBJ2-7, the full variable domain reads DTGVSQNPRHKITKRGQNVTFRCDPISEHNRLYWYRQTLGQGPEFLTYFQNEAQLEKSRLLSDRFSAERPKGSFSTLEIQRTEQGDSAMYLCASSLASQGAREQYFGPGTRLTVT.

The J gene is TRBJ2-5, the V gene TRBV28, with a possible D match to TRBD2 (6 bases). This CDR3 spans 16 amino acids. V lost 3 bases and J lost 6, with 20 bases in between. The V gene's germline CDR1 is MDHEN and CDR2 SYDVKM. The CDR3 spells CASSFLSGAIEQTQYF. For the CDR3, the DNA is TGTGCCAGCAGTTTCCTCTCGGGAGCGATTGAGCAGACCCAGTACTTC.

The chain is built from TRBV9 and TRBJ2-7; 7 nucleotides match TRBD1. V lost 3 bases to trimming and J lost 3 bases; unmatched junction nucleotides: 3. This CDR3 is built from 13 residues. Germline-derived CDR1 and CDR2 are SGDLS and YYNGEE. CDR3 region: CASSDGDSYEQYF. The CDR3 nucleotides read TGTGCCAGCAGCGATGGGGACAGCTACGAGCAGTACTTC.

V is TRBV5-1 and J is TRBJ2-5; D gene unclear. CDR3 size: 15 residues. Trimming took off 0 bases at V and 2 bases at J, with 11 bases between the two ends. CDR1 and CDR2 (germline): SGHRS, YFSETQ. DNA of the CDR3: TGCGCCAGCAGCTTGGCATCTTCCCGGCAAGAGACCCAGTACTTC. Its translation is CASSLASSRQETQYF.

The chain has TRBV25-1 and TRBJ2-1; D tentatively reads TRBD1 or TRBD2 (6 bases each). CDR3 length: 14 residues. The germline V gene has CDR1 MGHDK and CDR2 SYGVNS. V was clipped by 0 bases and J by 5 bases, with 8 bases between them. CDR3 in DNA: TGTGCCAGCAGTGAATATCGGGGGCACAATGAGCAGTTCTTC. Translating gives CASSEYRGHNEQFF.